These 13 T cell receptor beta chains originate from one sample sequenced in a study of blood T cell repertoires in COVID-19. Using immunoSEQ multiplex PCR, the repertoire was profiled, and TCRdb retains in-frame clones only, with some absent. The sample records some 180,000 clones, nearly 90% being singletons. The sequencing sample was made of peripheral blood. The receptors here all came from a man between 45 and 60 years old with acute or convalescent COVID-19.

The CDR3 DNA reads as TGTGCCAGCAGCGTAGATCAGGGGGCGAACACCGGGGAGCTGTTTTTT. It encodes CASSVDQGANTGELFF. The chain joins TRBV9 to TRBJ2-2; 7 bases are a match to TRBD1. From germline, CDR1 is SGDLS and CDR2 YYNGEE. The J segment lost 0 bases and the V segment lost 0 bases, leaving 2 bases of the junction unmatched. The CDR3 contains 16 residues. Filled out from reference TRBV9 and TRBJ2-2, the complete variable domain reads DSGVTQTPKHLITATGQRVTLRCSPRSGDLSVYWYQQSLDQGLQFLIQYYNGEERAKGNILERFSAQQFPDLHSELNLSSLELGDSALYFCASSVDQGANTGELFFGEGSRLTVL.

The rearrangement links TRBV18 to TRBJ2-3; 10 bases map to TRBD2. J was trimmed by 3 bases and V by 3 bases; bases with no gene match: 9. CDR3 length: 17 residues. The germline V gene encodes CDR1 KGHSH and CDR2 LQKENI. The CDR3 spells CASSPASGSTWTDTQYF. The CDR3 nucleotides read TGTGCCAGCTCACCTGCTAGCGGGAGTACTTGGACAGATACGCAGTATTTT. The full variable domain, its missing parts supplied by reference TRBV18 and TRBJ2-3, is NAGVMQNPRHLVRRRGQEARLRCSPMKGHSHVYWYRQLPEEGLKFMVYLQKENIIDESGMPKERFSAEFPKEGPSILRIQQVVRGDSAAYFCASSPASGSTWTDTQYFGPGTRLTVL.

This chain uses TRBV11-2 with TRBJ1-2, with D unresolved. Germline V gives CDR1 SGHAT, CDR2 FQNNGV. Trimming stripped 6 bases from V and 6 bases from J, with 14 bases between. The CDR3 runs to 13 residues. This CDR3 is CASSSGNLNGYTF. In DNA, the CDR3 is TGTGCCAGCAGTTCGGGGAACTTAAATGGCTACACCTTC.

The sample holds one count of this clone. The CDR3 sequence: CASSQGAGRDTQYF. CDR3 nucleotides: TGTGCCAGCAGCCAAGGAGCAGGGCGAGATACGCAGTATTTT. This chain uses TRBV3-1 (or the pseudogene TRBV3-2) with TRBJ2-3, with D possibly TRBD1 on 5 matching bases. The germline V and J ends were trimmed by 1 base and 5 bases, with 10 bases remaining between them. The CDR3 is 14 amino acids. Germline-derived CDR1 and CDR2 are LGHDT and YNNKEL (reference sequence).

This clone has just one count. A much larger clone lies a single base off, so this may be a read error. The same CDR3 is also encoded by other DNA sequences in this sample. The rearrangement joins TRBV7-9 to TRBJ2-6, with 10 bases aligning to TRBD1. V dropped 7 bases and J dropped 2; count of bases not matched to a gene: 14. This CDR3 is 19 amino acids long. Germline V gene data show CDR1 as SEHNR and CDR2 as FQNEAQ (reference sequence). CDR3 sequence (DNA): TGTGCCAGCAACACTAATTGGGACAGGGGAGGCCCTGGGGCCAACGTCCTGACTTTC. Translation gives CASNTNWDRGGPGANVLTF.

A single count supports this clone. This rearrangement joins TRBV9 to TRBJ2-1, with D maybe TRBD2 (6 bases). The CDR3 runs 14 residues. With 0 bases removed from V and 3 bases from J, the gap between germline ends came to 7 bases. Germline values: CDR1 SGDLS, CDR2 YYNGEE. CDR3 sequence: CASSVGGNYNEQFF. The CDR3 DNA follows: TGTGCCAGCAGCGTAGGCGGGAACTACAATGAGCAGTTCTTC.

This chain uses TRBV7-2 with TRBJ2-2; 8 nucleotides line up with TRBD1. V shed 5 bases and J 5 bases; nucleotides not matched to a gene: 10. Germline assignment: CDR1 SGHTA and CDR2 FQGNSA. The CDR3 extends over 16 amino acids. CDR3 nucleotide sequence: TGTGCCAGCAGCCCCCGACAGGGGTCGTGGACCGGGGAGCTGTTTTTT. Translated, it gives CASSPRQGSWTGELFF.

The chain has TRBV5-8 and TRBJ1-3; 10 bases fit TRBD1. The trim removed 1 base at V and 4 bases at J, leaving 8 bases unmatched. The CDR3 is made up of 17 amino acids. Germline-derived CDR1 and CDR2 are SGHTS and YDEGEE. In DNA form, the CDR3 reads TGTGCCAGCAGCTTGACCGGGACAGGGGCGGCCGGAAACACCATATATTTT. This sequence encodes CASSLTGTGAAGNTIYF.

The chain uses TRBV5-8 and TRBJ1-6, with D perhaps TRBD1 (6 bases). With 4 bases removed from V and 9 bases from J, the gap between germline ends came to 14 bases. The CDR3 runs to 14 residues. Germline V lookup: CDR1 SGHTS, CDR2 YDEGEE. The CDR3, as DNA: TGTGCCAGCAGCCCGGACTCGACAGGTTCACCCCTCCACTTT. It is translated as CASSPDSTGSPLHF.

This chain joins TRBV28 and TRBJ1-4; D might be TRBD1 (6 bases). Looked up from germline, CDR1 is MDHEN and CDR2 is SYDVKM. Trimming removed 3 bases from V and 6 bases from J, with 14 bases in between. The CDR3 sequence is 15 residues long. This CDR3 reads CASSLVEGEYEKLFF. As DNA, the CDR3 is TGTGCCAGCAGTTTGGTTGAGGGGGAATATGAAAAACTGTTTTTT.

The rearrangement uses TRBV27 and TRBJ2-7; the D gene is possibly TRBD2 (8 bases). Trimming removed 3 bases at V and 3 bases at J, with 12 bases between. The CDR3 spans 14 residues. The V gene's germline CDR1 is MNHEY and CDR2 SMNVEV (reference sequence). CDR3 coding DNA: TGTGCCAGCAGTTTGCGGGGGGACAGCTACGAGCAGTACTTC. As protein: CASSLRGDSYEQYF.

V is TRBV18 and J is TRBJ1-4, with TRBD1 identical over 7 bases. The CDR3 length is 16 residues. The trim removed 3 bases at V and 8 bases at J, leaving 12 bases unmatched. Germline assignment: CDR1 KGHSH and CDR2 LQKENI. This chain's CDR3 is CASSPRGTEEVEKLFF. The CDR3, as DNA: TGTGCCAGCTCACCGAGAGGGACAGAGGAGGTGGAAAAACTGTTTTTT.

V usage is TRBV9 and J usage is TRBJ1-1; 9 bases agree with TRBD1. V lost 1 base and J lost 4; bases outside the gene matches: 2. From germline, CDR1 is SGDLS and CDR2 YYNGEE. This CDR3 region has 14 residues. The CDR3 reads CASSVQGQGTEAFF. CDR3 DNA: TGTGCCAGCAGCGTACAGGGACAGGGCACTGAAGCTTTCTTT.